Following are 6 T cell receptor beta chains from one sample sequenced in a study of T cells in Graves' hyperthyroidism and ophthalmopathy. RNA transcripts were the template for amplifying TCR beta CDR3 regions. The study used the HTBI primer set for a first-round RT-PCR of the TCR CDR3. MiXCR, applied by TCRdb to the multiplex PCR reads, yields one record per CDR3 protein. The repertoire includes a few hundred thousand distinct CDR3 sequences, just over 45% of them detected once, and around 8% sits in the top ten. Sample: peripheral blood or thyroid tissue (not recorded which). All receptors come from a woman aged 18-29 years with Graves' hyperthyroidism.

The chain joins TRBV11-2 to TRBJ1-2; D is unclear. Per germline, CDR1 SGHAT and CDR2 FQNNGV. The CDR3 runs 14 residues. The ends were cut back, 5 bases at V and 3 bases at J, with 13 bases in the middle. The CDR3 DNA sequence: TGTGCCAGCAGCAACCCCACGGTTCACTATGGCTACACCTTC. Its translation is CASSNPTVHYGYTF. The variable domain in full, with the rest retrieved from reference TRBV11-2 and TRBJ1-2, is EAGVAQSPRYKIIEKRQSVAFWCNPISGHATLYWYQQILGQGPKLLIQFQNNGVVDDSQLPKDRFSAERLKGVDSTLKIQPAKLEDSAVYLCASSNPTVHYGYTFGSGTRLTVV.

This clonotype has a single count. This chain joins TRBV20-1 and TRBJ1-1, with D perhaps TRBD1 (5 bases). Deletions cut 3 bases from V and 8 bases from J, with 16 bases between. Germline CDR1 reads DFQATT; CDR2 reads SNEGSKA (reference sequence). This CDR3 has 13 residues. The CDR3: CSASTRGELEAFF. The DNA of the CDR3 is TGCAGTGCTAGTACTCGGGGCGAACTCGAAGCTTTCTTT.

At least ten counts were recorded for this clonotype. This chain uses TRBV7-2 with TRBJ2-7; no definite D call. V was trimmed by 4 bases and J by 0 bases, leaving 7 bases between them. CDR1 SGHTA and CDR2 FQGNSA come from the germline V gene. This CDR3 is 13 amino acids long. The DNA of the CDR3 is TGTGCCAGCAGCTCTCCGGGCTCCTACGAGCAGTACTTC. Translation gives CASSSPGSYEQYF.

This clonotype was counted ten times or more. This chain links TRBV2 with TRBJ2-2, with 10 bases identical to TRBD2. V gave up 1 base and J gave up 7 bases; unmatched junction bases: 6. This CDR3 is 16 amino acids long. Germline lookup yields CDR1 SNHLY and CDR2 FYNNEI. CDR3 coding DNA: TGTGCCAGCAGTGAAGAAGCTAGCGGGAGAGGCGGGGAGCTGTTTTTT. Translation gives CASSEEASGRGGELFF.

The rearrangement uses TRBV27 and TRBJ2-5; perhaps TRBD2 as D (6 bases). This CDR3 is 16 amino acids long. V lost 6 bases and J lost 5, with 22 bases in between. Germline CDR1 MNHEY, CDR2 SMNVEV (reference sequence). In DNA, the CDR3 is TGTGCCAGCAGGCACTCCCGGAGGGACCCAAAGGAGACCCAGTACTTC. Translation: CASRHSRRDPKETQYF.

V is TRBV7-8 and J is TRBJ2-1, with 12 bases that match TRBD2. Per the germline V gene, CDR1 is SGHVS and CDR2 is FQNEAQ. V lost 3 bases, J lost 8 bases, and 5 bases stayed unmatched. This CDR3 contains 15 residues. The CDR3: CASSFGLAGRDEQFF. The CDR3 DNA is TGTGCCAGCAGCTTCGGACTAGCGGGGAGGGATGAGCAGTTCTTC.